This TCR beta chain originates from a study of radiation and T cells in renal cell carcinoma. Profiling relied on immunoSEQ multiplex PCR, and the TCRdb table lists in-frame clones only, not all of them. The data hold roughly 130,000 clones, with around nine tenths observed a single time. This clone was seen only a few times. Time point specified: blood 2 weeks post-SBRT. Specified treatment: 15 Gy SBRT to primary tumor, nephrectomy 4 weeks later. Blood was sampled at baseline, 2 weeks and 4 weeks after SBRT. The sequences come from blood, collected from a patient whose treatment included radiotherapy and nephrectomy. This receptor was obtained from a woman in her 70s with renal cell carcinoma.

The CDR3 region is CASSQARGLGEQYF. CDR3 nucleotides: TGCGCCAGCAGCCAAGCCCGGGGGTTGGGTGAGCAGTACTTC. The rearrangement links TRBV4-3 to TRBJ2-7, with D possibly TRBD2 on 6 matching bases. Trimming cost V 1 base and J 7 bases, with 14 bases left between them. The CDR3 is made up of 14 amino acids. CDR1 and CDR2 from the germline V gene are LGHNA and YSLEER.